Each of the 27 T cell receptor beta chains below was sequenced from the same sample in a study of radiotherapy plus CTLA-4 blockade in lung cancer. The table came from immunoSEQ multiplex PCR; TCRdb's copy has only in-frame clones and leaves some out. Here the sample spans over 100,000 clones, roughly 80% being singletons. The sample consisted of peripheral blood, taken from a patient treated with radiotherapy plus ipilimumab. Receptors originate from a human donor with non-small cell lung cancer that progressed on radiotherapy plus ipilimumab. Some clones in this sample may be carry-over from other donors' samples.

The chain has TRBV7-2 and TRBJ2-7, with a tentative D call TRBD1 (8 bases). The V end was cut by 7 bases, the J end by 6 bases, with 22 bases between. CDR1 is SGHTA and CDR2 is FQGNSA in the germline V gene. There are 15 residues in the CDR3. CDR3 sequence reads: CASNWGIQGGSEQYF. CDR3 DNA: TGTGCCAGCAACTGGGGGATACAGGGGGGGTCCGAGCAGTACTTC.

This chain joins TRBV5-1 and TRBJ2-2, with no clear D. The CDR3 is 13 residues long. CDR1 and CDR2 from the germline V gene are SGHRS and YFSETQ. V was shortened by 0 bases and J by 7 bases, with 7 bases between the two germline ends. The CDR3 DNA is TGCGCCAGCAGCTTGGCCCTTAGCGGGGAGCTGTTTTTT. As protein: CASSLALSGELFF.

The rearrangement joins TRBV5-1 to TRBJ1-1; D uncertain. In germline, CDR1 is SGHRS, CDR2 YFSETQ. This CDR3 has 16 amino acids. Between the trimmed V and J ends, which lost 0 bases and 0 bases, there was a span of 12 bases. The CDR3 DNA sequence: TGCGCCAGCAGCTTGGAACCCCCCGACATGAACACTGAAGCTTTCTTT. It yields the protein CASSLEPPDMNTEAFF.

This clone showed up just a few times. The chain is built from TRBV19 and TRBJ1-6; D gene ambiguous. Trimming stripped 11 bases from V and 3 bases from J, with 8 bases between. The CDR3 extends over 12 amino acids. Per the germline V gene, CDR1 is LNHDA and CDR2 is SQIVND (reference sequence). CDR3 region: CAAGIYNSPLHF. DNA of the CDR3: TGTGCCGCAGGCATCTATAATTCACCCCTCCACTTT.

The genes are TRBV29-1 and TRBJ2-3; unclear D gene. The CDR3 length is 10 residues. V dropped 8 bases and J dropped 2 bases, with 5 bases sitting between them. Per germline, CDR1 SQVTM and CDR2 ANQGSEA. The CDR3 loop is CSTNTDTQYF. In nucleotides, the CDR3 is TGCAGCACGAACACAGATACGCAGTATTTT.

V usage is TRBV7-3 and J usage is TRBJ2-5; no clear D. V was clipped by 6 bases and J by 5 bases, with 13 bases between them. The CDR3 is 13 residues long. Germline V CDR1 and CDR2: SGHTA, FQGTGA. The DNA for the CDR3 is TGTGCCAGCAGTTTAGGGTTTTTGGAGACCCAGTACTTC. Amino acids: CASSLGFLETQYF.

The genes are TRBV2 and TRBJ1-4, with D unclear. Germline lookup yields CDR1 SNHLY and CDR2 FYNNEI. Trimming left V 8 bases short and J 11 bases short, with 21 bases between. This CDR3 spans 14 amino acids. CDR3 loop: CASRPEPTVPKLFF. The CDR3 DNA reads TGTGCCAGCCGGCCTGAGCCCACGGTGCCCAAACTGTTTTTT.

The V gene is TRBV18, the J gene TRBJ2-3, with TRBD1 matching over 12 bases. Losses at the gene ends were 4 bases for V and 4 bases for J; bases not matched to a gene: 9. This CDR3 contains 17 residues. Germline V gives CDR1 KGHSH, CDR2 LQKENI. The CDR3 sequence: CASSQTFGTGGADTQYF. The CDR3 DNA sequence: TGTGCCAGCTCACAGACCTTTGGGACAGGGGGCGCAGATACGCAGTATTTT.

V is TRBV5-8 and J is TRBJ2-3, with TRBD1 identical over 8 bases. CDR3 size: 15 residues. V was pared by 5 bases and J by 2 bases, with 7 bases of the junction left unmatched. The germline CDR1 and CDR2 sequences are SGHTS and YDEGEE. The DNA of the CDR3 is TGTGCCAGCAGACGGGGACAGGAGGTCACAGATACGCAGTATTTT. Translation gives CASRRGQEVTDTQYF.

The chain has TRBV9 and TRBJ2-1, with 8 bases aligning to TRBD2. The CDR3 runs to 16 residues. The trim removed 0 bases at V and 10 bases at J, leaving 12 bases unmatched. Germline values: CDR1 SGDLS, CDR2 YYNGEE. For the CDR3, the DNA is TGTGCCAGCAGCGTAGTTGTTTCGGGAGGGGTCGGCGAGCAGTTCTTC. Amino acid sequence: CASSVVVSGGVGEQFF. The variable domain in full, completed from reference TRBV9 and TRBJ2-1, reads DSGVTQTPKHLITATGQRVTLRCSPRSGDLSVYWYQQSLDQGLQFLIQYYNGEERAKGNILERFSAQQFPDLHSELNLSSLELGDSALYFCASSVVVSGGVGEQFFGPGTRLTVL.

This clone was counted between two and nine times. The rearrangement uses TRBV19 and TRBJ1-2, with TRBD1 matching 11 bases. The CDR3 has 15 residues. Trimming cost V 7 bases and J 7 bases; bases outside gene matches: 11. The germline V gene has CDR1 LNHDA and CDR2 SQIVND (reference sequence). CDR3 in DNA: TGTGCCAGTAAGACCAGGACAGGGGGCAAAAGTGGCTACACCTTC. This gives the protein CASKTRTGGKSGYTF.

This chain joins TRBV15 and TRBJ1-5; 8 nucleotides match TRBD1. Germline V lookup: CDR1 LNHNV, CDR2 YYDKDF (reference sequence). CDR3 length: 15 residues. After removal of 0 bases from V and 11 bases from J, the junction contained 9 bases not matched to a gene. CDR3 nucleotide sequence: TGTGCCACCAGCAGAGATCTTATGGACAGGGCGACCCAGCATTTT. Translated, it gives CATSRDLMDRATQHF.

This chain uses TRBV5-1 with TRBJ2-2; 8 bases map to TRBD1. Unmatched junction bases numbered 6, after V lost 0 bases and J lost 5 bases. The CDR3 length is 16 residues. Germline CDR1 SGHRS, CDR2 YFSETQ. The CDR3 nucleotides read TGCGCCAGCAGCTTGGAGGGCAGGGGGCAAACCGGGGAGCTGTTTTTT. Translating gives CASSLEGRGQTGELFF.

The J gene is TRBJ1-4, the V gene TRBV9, with D hard to call. Per germline, CDR1 SGDLS and CDR2 YYNGEE. Between the trimmed V and J ends, which lost 0 bases and 3 bases, there was a span of 6 bases. The CDR3 spans 14 residues. In DNA, the CDR3 is TGTGCCAGCAGCGTAGGGCCCCCTAATGAAAAACTGTTTTTT. Its translation: CASSVGPPNEKLFF.

J is TRBJ2-7 and V is TRBV18, with TRBD1 matching 7 bases. There are 15 residues in the CDR3. Germline V gene lookup returns CDR1 KGHSH and CDR2 LQKENI. Trimming at V came to 4 bases and at J to 0 bases, leaving 6 bases not matched to a gene. The CDR3 coding sequence is TGTGCCAGCTCACAAGGACAGGAGAGCTCCTACGAGCAGTACTTC. The encoded protein is CASSQGQESSYEQYF.

In nucleotides, the CDR3 is TGTGCCAGCAGCGTGGGCGACAATCAGCCCCAGCATTTT. Its protein is CASSVGDNQPQHF. The chain recombines TRBV9 with TRBJ1-5; unclear D gene. V dropped 2 bases and J dropped 3 bases, with 6 bases sitting between them. Germline CDR1 reads SGDLS; CDR2 reads YYNGEE. This CDR3 spans 13 amino acids. Using reference TRBV9 and TRBJ1-5 for the parts outside the CDR3, the full variable domain is DSGVTQTPKHLITATGQRVTLRCSPRSGDLSVYWYQQSLDQGLQFLIQYYNGEERAKGNILERFSAQQFPDLHSELNLSSLELGDSALYFCASSVGDNQPQHFGDGTRLSIL.

The sample holds one count of this clone. The chain uses TRBV14 and TRBJ2-2; D is unclear. The CDR3 spans 14 residues. Trimming left V 4 bases short and J 5 bases short, with 11 bases between. Germline V gene data show CDR1 as SGHDN and CDR2 as FVKESK. For the CDR3, the DNA is TGTGCCAGCAGCCTGAAGGTCTTAACCGGGGAGCTGTTTTTT. It specifies CASSLKVLTGELFF.

The rearrangement joins TRBV7-2 to TRBJ2-7; 8 bases are shared with TRBD2. V lost 5 bases and J lost 4; bases outside the gene matches: 10. CDR1 and CDR2 (germline): SGHTA, FQGNSA. This CDR3 has 15 amino acids. The CDR3 loop is CASSLPPGGNYEQYF. The CDR3 nucleotides read TGTGCCAGCAGCCTCCCCCCGGGGGGGAATTACGAGCAGTACTTC.

The chain couples TRBV7-3 to TRBJ2-5, with a possible D match to TRBD1 (6 bases). CDR3 size: 14 residues. V lost 8 bases, J lost 2 bases, and 15 bases lay in between. CDR1 SGHTA and CDR2 FQGTGA come from the germline V gene. In nucleotides, the CDR3 is TGTGCCAGCGGGCCCGGACAGACTCAAGAGACCCAGTACTTC. Translation: CASGPGQTQETQYF. Filled out from reference TRBV7-3 and TRBJ2-5, the complete variable domain reads GAGVSQTPSNKVTEKGKYVELRCDPISGHTALYWYRQSLGQGPEFLIYFQGTGAADDSGLPNDRFFAVRPEGSVSTLKIQRTERGDSAVYLCASGPGQTQETQYFGPGTRLLVL.

This chain uses TRBV27 with TRBJ1-4; D might be TRBD1 (5 bases). Trimming pared 5 bases from V and 3 bases from J, leaving 10 bases between. The CDR3 has 14 amino acids. Germline V gene lookup returns CDR1 MNHEY and CDR2 SMNVEV (reference sequence). CDR3 amino acids: CASSPQGANEKLFF. DNA of the CDR3: TGTGCCAGCAGTCCCCAGGGAGCTAATGAAAAACTGTTTTTT.

The chain is built from TRBV5-4 and TRBJ2-7; 7 bases map to TRBD1. Trimming removed 4 bases from V and 3 bases from J; junction bases left unmatched: 10. In germline, CDR1 is SGHNT, CDR2 YYREEE (reference sequence). The CDR3 contains 15 residues. The CDR3 loop reads CASSAPGTDYYEQYF. In DNA, the CDR3 is TGTGCCAGCAGCGCCCCCGGGACAGACTACTACGAGCAGTACTTC.

This sequence joins TRBV18 and TRBJ1-6, with unresolved D. Trimming stripped 2 bases from V and 7 bases from J, with 6 bases between. CDR1 and CDR2 from the germline V gene are KGHSH and LQKENI. CDR3 length equals 13 residues. The CDR3 protein is CASSPIFNSPLHF. The CDR3 coding sequence is TGTGCCAGCTCACCAATCTTCAATTCACCCCTCCACTTT. The full variable domain, its missing parts supplied by reference TRBV18 and TRBJ1-6, is NAGVMQNPRHLVRRRGQEARLRCSPMKGHSHVYWYRQLPEEGLKFMVYLQKENIIDESGMPKERFSAEFPKEGPSILRIQQVVRGDSAAYFCASSPIFNSPLHFGNGTRLTVT.

The chain employs TRBV18 and TRBJ2-5; no definite D call. The CDR3 is 18 residues long. Germline CDR1 reads KGHSH; CDR2 reads LQKENI. Trimming shortened V by 4 bases and J by 1 base, and 22 bases separated the two germline ends. The CDR3 DNA follows: TGTGCCAGCTCACTAAGGCCCCCAGAGTTTAGGAGCCAAGAGACCCAGTACTTC. This codes for CASSLRPPEFRSQETQYF.

This clone was detected a few times. V gene TRBV7-9 combines with J gene TRBJ2-1; maybe TRBD1 (6 bases). CDR3 length equals 13 residues. Trimming removed 5 bases from V and 11 bases from J, with 16 bases in between. In germline, CDR1 is SEHNR, CDR2 FQNEAQ (reference sequence). The CDR3 loop reads CASSAQDRPKQFF. The CDR3 coding sequence is TGTGCCAGCAGCGCCCAAGACAGGCCGAAGCAGTTCTTC.

The gene calls are TRBV18 and TRBJ1-4, with a weak D call TRBD1 (5 bases). Per the germline V gene, CDR1 is KGHSH and CDR2 is LQKENI. The CDR3 is made up of 15 amino acids. The V end lost 2 bases, the J end lost 2 bases, and 9 bases lay between the germline ends. The CDR3 region is CASSPSRGTNEKLFF. The CDR3 DNA is TGTGCCAGCTCACCAAGTAGGGGTACTAATGAAAAACTGTTTTTT.

This clone was seen once. This chain links TRBV5-1 with TRBJ2-2; TRBD1 might be the D (6 bases). The CDR3 runs to 16 residues. CDR1 is SGHRS, CDR2 YFSETQ, per germline. Trimming took 2 bases from V and 4 from J, leaving 15 bases between them. In nucleotides, the CDR3 is TGCGCCAGCAGCTTCATCCGGGACACCCGCACCGGGGAGCTGTTTTTT. This encodes CASSFIRDTRTGELFF.

Turning to this clone: A read error may produce the germline difference seen at one junction end. The chain combines TRBV7-7 with TRBJ2-1; 10 bases align to TRBD2. The V gene's germline CDR1 is SSHAT and CDR2 FNYEAQ (reference sequence). The CDR3 totals 13 residues. The CDR3 DNA follows: TGTGCTAGCAGCCCCAGCGGGGGGGCCCGTCCTTTCTTC. Translated: CASSPSGGARPFF.